This TCR beta chain originates from a study of cytomegalovirus exposure and HLA in healthy donors (dated by TCRdb to the late 2010s). About the investigation overall: An earlier analysis of roughly 610 of the donors reported around 280 Gb of sequence data and approximately 120 million unique TCR beta sequences obtained from approximately 180 million T cells. Approximately 310 gigabases of sequencing data and 70 million to 100 million unique TCR sequences were included in an early release covering about 700 HLA-typed donors. The genetic ancestry cluster associated with self-reported Caucasian donors included around 76% of the 398 genotyped donors. The study aimed to test whether cataloging public T cell receptors could reveal signatures of past pathogen exposure. Using immunosequencing, the study profiled T cell repertoires from approximately 700 subjects and related those repertoires to cytomegalovirus serostatus. Besides the first cohort of 550 to 750 subjects, a separate validation cohort made up of roughly 120 different subjects was used. To predict cytomegalovirus infection status, the study combined high-throughput TCR immunosequencing, statistical association of individual TCRs with disease status, and machine learning. In a later analysis, previously published TCR beta repertoires from fewer than 750 donors were re-analyzed and high-resolution HLA genotyping was added so that TCR occurrence patterns could be studied. In the later analysis, no new phenotypic data were used to find candidate immune exposures; instead, reliance was placed on TCR beta sequences and their occurrence across donors. In an earlier analysis of around 540 of the donors, high-throughput TCR beta sequencing was used to judge whether each TCR beta V gene segment behaved as functional or pseudogenic. Alongside the repertoire data, information on donor age, sex, ethnicity and CMV serostatus was compiled. Genome-wide SNP genotypes for about 55% of the roughly 670 donors were used in a later genetic analysis, which treated that subset as a discovery cohort. All discovery cohort repertoires had been generated on a single sequencing platform. HLA typing covered class I and class II loci at four-digit resolution. The number of typed donors differed by locus: about 620-640 for A, B, C, DRB1 and DQB1; about 520 for DQA1; 606 for DPA1; and 450 to 480 for DPB1. Because of strong linkage in the cohort, roughly 5 DR-DQ haplotypes were treated as single units for association and clustering. Across 398 genotyped donors of the cohort, an average of about 240,000 unique TCR beta nucleotide sequences per donor were sequenced, and 15% to 20% of those sequences were non-productive. Overall results and qualifications from the work: A later analysis found that most CMV-associated TCR beta chains appeared HLA-restricted, with HLA associations seemingly driven largely by CMV exposure. According to the authors, the approach could potentially be generalized to other disease states and immunological phenotypes. A few of the identified cytomegalovirus-associated TCR beta chains were confirmed in vitro to be specific for cytomegalovirus antigens. According to a later genetic analysis, donors in an Asian-associated ancestry cluster had fewer N-insertions in productive TCRs than the approximately 650-donor mean. According to a later analysis, parvovirus B19, influenza, CMV and Epstein-Barr virus appeared linked to several top co-occurrence clusters. An association between a missense DCLRE1C variant and V-gene and J-gene trimming of TCR beta chains was found in a later genetic analysis and replicated in an independent cohort. The only immune exposure information available for the cohort was CMV serostatus. In both the original and validation cohorts, the classifier was reported to diagnose cytomegalovirus status with high specificity and sensitivity. Because HLA typing was unavailable for some donors at each locus, only the typed subset was used in association tests. In a later analysis, the rate of TCR association differed among HLA loci, with DRB1 alleles having the most associated TCRs and HLA-C alleles having the fewest. The cohort was sequenced for TCR beta chains only, and without alpha or paired-chain data the features that could be detected were limited. The study gave a list of under 200 TCR beta chains associated with cytomegalovirus. The 87-base-pair reads could not distinguish some IMGT-functional V segments, including TRBV6-2 and TRBV6-3, so those segments were excluded. In a later analysis, more than 15,000 TCR beta sequences were associated with specific HLA alleles at a false discovery rate of 0.05. Roughly uniform sequencing depth across donors was assumed in presence/absence analyses, although this assumption may not hold. While some public TCRs were present in many individuals, most TCR sequences turned up only very rarely across donors. Broadly in line with IMGT annotations, most TCR beta V segments showed up in productive rearrangements about 90% or about 30% of the time in an earlier analysis of approximately 640 of the donors. A further reported finding was that TCR beta sequences accurately predicted the HLA-A and HLA-B alleles for most subjects in the first cohort. Seventeen rarely observed V segments, including chromosome 9 orphons, were excluded from the earlier analysis of approximately 600 of the donors because counts were too low. The sequencing pipeline was judged likely to have produced a cluster of highly shared sequence variants as a technical artifact. In a later analysis, HLA-associated TCR beta chains showed more clonal expansion and lower generation probabilities than non-associated chains that were equally common. Assigning TCR associations to individual alleles was difficult when HLA alleles, especially DR and DQ, strongly co-occurred. Correlated functional status among segregating V segments might be attributable to linkage disequilibrium, but an unknown experimental factor could not be ruled out.

The CDR3 covers 13 residues, taking in both the cysteine and the phenylalanine. Solely the CDR3 DNA is kept, with 39 bases framed from the first base. The junction shows trimming of 6 bases on V and 6 bases on J, and the gene matches do not reach 5 bases of it. The germline V gene yields SQVTM for CDR1 and ANQGSEA for CDR2. On this clone itself: The antigen this receptor binds is unknown. No base qualities exist here, and no much larger clone lies one base off it.

The cohort comprised 670 or so healthy bone marrow donors. At the time of sampling, all cohort members were nominally healthy, though unrecorded immune exposures were likely present. The donor was CMV seronegative and was included in the group of about 400 seronegative cohort members. Every donor gave a peripheral blood sample, and the peripheral blood mononuclear cells from that sample were used for TCR beta sequencing. The Qiagen DNeasy Blood Extraction Kit was used to extract genomic DNA from the blood cell samples. The method was the immunoSEQ multiplex PCR assay. For the multiplex PCR, a mixture combining 60 forward primers for TCR Vbeta segments and 13 reverse primers for TCR Jbeta segments was used. The CDR3 region of rearranged TCR beta genes was amplified from genomic DNA by a multiplex PCR assay. The amplified TCR beta libraries were sequenced on the Illumina HiSeq System as 87-base-pair reads. The study's own analysis went as follows. A later analysis tallied around 87 million unique TCR beta chains across the approximately 670 repertoires, and some 10 million of those chains were shared by two or more donors. Raw reads were error-corrected and collapsed into unique sequences with a nearest-neighbor algorithm that merged closely related sequences to remove PCR and sequencing errors. To assign V, D and J gene segments, CDR3 sequences were aligned to IMGT reference sequences. For a sequence to be retained, a match of at least six nucleotides was required to both a V gene segment and a J gene segment. A rearrangement was called productive if the CDR3 had no stop codons and remained in frame with V and J, and every other rearrangement was called non-productive. CDR3 was defined by IMGT convention, running from the second conserved V-encoded cysteine to the conserved J-encoded phenylalanine. The earlier analysis of about 640 of the donors excluded any sequence lacking an unambiguous match to a single V gene segment. An earlier analysis of roughly 590 of the donors called V segments functional above 56.7% productive rearrangements and segregating when the between-donor standard deviation exceeded 5%. To diagnose cytomegalovirus status from the catalog of TCR beta chain sequences, a statistical classification framework was built. In a later analysis, V and J genes were assigned by comparing TCR nucleotide sequences against IMGT/GENE-DB human TR gene sequences. In a later analysis, CDR3 sequences and most-parsimonious VDJ recombination scenarios were assigned using the TCRdist pipeline. A later analysis defined each TCR beta chain by its CDR3 amino acid sequence plus V-gene family, and excluded reads lacking a unique V-gene family. As a way to deal with suspected cross-contamination and a sequencing artifact, a later analysis dropped 640 or so nucleotide sequences that were highly shared and had low generation probability. In a later analysis, a clonal expansion index was calculated for each public chain from normalized within-repertoire ranks of inferred template counts. Generation probabilities in a later analysis came from a VDJ recombination model fitted to out-of-frame rearrangements, and those results were checked against IGoR. In a later analysis, TCR-TCR, TCR-HLA and TCR-CMV co-occurrence was scored with hypergeometric tests, and a repertoire-size bias correction was applied to TCR pairs. In a later analysis, false discovery rates were estimated by permuting HLA or CMV assignments 20 times. In a later analysis, co-occurring TCRs were grouped using DBSCAN, with TCRdist sequence similarity added in when clustering inside HLA-allele-positive subsets. For co-occurrence clustering, repertoires with fewer than 30,000 or more than 120,000 public chains were excluded, along with four or five repertoires with anomalous nucleotide sharing. Held by TCRdb, this immuneACCESS table contains in-frame sequences only and omits some clones. Under half of the omission traces to an unresolved V gene where checked; the cause of the rest is unknown. V and J calls and clone size follow that table, whereas D and trimming were derived from the DNA. For this sample there are approximately 100,000 clones; about 80% appear just once. The biggest ten clones account for 2.5% to 3.5% of the sample.

The rearrangement joined TRBV29-1 to TRBJ2-7, and 13 bases in between align with TRBD2. Sequenced: PBMCs. The receptor was isolated from a woman in her 40s in good health and CMV-seronegative. In nucleotides, the sequence is TGCAGCGTCTCAGGACTAGCGGGAGCCGAGCAGTACTTC. This yields the protein CSVSGLAGAEQYF.